Included here is one TCR beta chain sequence, with context. Expressed TCRB transcripts got sequenced, as all isolated RNA was reverse transcribed. The assay was immunoSEQ multiplex PCR, and TCRdb's table has in-frame clones only and misses some. The data show about 260,000 clones, 68% seen once. These data come from a study of beta chain features in type 1 diabetes. Trimming removed 1 base from V and 2 bases from J, with 9 bases in between. The germline CDR1 and CDR2 sequences are SGHTA and FQGNSA. The CDR3 runs 14 residues. The material sequenced was naive CD4+ T cells from blood. This TCR was recovered from a man aged 30 to 39 in good health. The chain couples TRBV7-2 to TRBJ2-7; D remains unclear. The CDR3 loop is CASSLGYTTYEQYF. Written as DNA, the CDR3 is TGTGCCAGCAGCTTAGGTTACACCACCTACGAGCAGTACTTC.